A single sample gave rise to the 17 T cell receptor beta chains below, sequenced in a study of a mutant IDH1 vaccine in newly diagnosed glioma. Here immunoSEQ multiplex PCR was the method, and the copy in TCRdb shows in-frame clones only, minus some. The top ten hold approximately 5% of the sample, which has 60,000 to 65,000 clones, 81% seen once. Time point meaning: week 35, safety follow-up. Topical imiquimod was applied with each vaccine dose, which held 300 ug of mutant IDH1 20-mer peptide. These TCRs are of unknown antigen specificity. Source: PBMCs, taken from a glioma patient whose treatment included an IDH1 peptide vaccine. These receptors were collected from a man aged 40-49 years with glioma.

This chain connects TRBV27 to TRBJ2-2; a weak D match, TRBD1 (5 bases). The V and J ends lost 0 bases and 6 bases respectively, with 11 bases between them. The germline CDR1 and CDR2 sequences are MNHEY and SMNVEV (reference sequence). The CDR3 covers 15 residues. The DNA of the CDR3 is TGTGCCAGCAGTTTATCTCCAGGGAAACCCGGGGAGCTGTTTTTT. This gives the protein CASSLSPGKPGELFF.

Note on this clone: At one of its ends the junction is not consistent with the germline gene, which may arise from a read error. This sequence joins TRBV2 and TRBJ1-5; no clear D gene. CDR3 length equals 14 residues. Germline assignment: CDR1 SNHLY and CDR2 FYNNEI. The CDR3 sequence: CASSEGRDDQSQHF. CDR3 coding DNA: TGTGCCAGCAGTGAAGGGCGGGATGATCAGTCCCAGCATTTT.

The chain is built from TRBV5-1 and TRBJ1-4, with TRBD1 matching 7 bases. The ends lost 8 bases at V and 8 bases at J; junction bases unmatched: 9. This CDR3 is built from 13 residues. Germline V lookup: CDR1 SGHRS, CDR2 YFSETQ. The CDR3 coding sequence is TGCGCCAGTCGACAGGGTTTAGAGGAAAAACTGTTTTTT. Its translation: CASRQGLEEKLFF.

The chain links TRBV7-2 to TRBJ1-5, with D uncertain. Germline CDR1 reads SGHTA; CDR2 reads FQGNSA. There are 15 residues in the CDR3. Trimming took off 3 bases at V and 0 bases at J, with 9 bases between the two ends. In DNA, the CDR3 is TGTGCCAGCAGCTTGACTTTGTATAGCAATCAGCCCCAGCATTTT. Translation gives CASSLTLYSNQPQHF.

V usage is TRBV30 and J usage is TRBJ1-2; D unresolved. The CDR3 totals 15 residues. The V and J ends lost 0 bases and 4 bases respectively, with 15 bases between them. Per germline, CDR1 GTSNPN and CDR2 SVGIG (reference sequence). CDR3 amino acids: CAWSVFEGPSYGYTF. The CDR3 DNA follows: TGTGCCTGGAGTGTCTTTGAAGGCCCTAGCTATGGCTACACCTTC.

V gene TRBV10-1 combines with J gene TRBJ2-7; 10 bases map to TRBD1. The CDR3 is 15 residues long. CDR1 and CDR2 from the germline V gene are WNHNN and SYGVQD (reference sequence). Trimming took 0 bases from V and 4 from J; bases not matched to a gene: 3. In DNA, the CDR3 is TGCGCCAGCAGTGAGTCGCCGGGACAGGGGTACGAGCAGTACTTC. Translation gives CASSESPGQGYEQYF.

V is TRBV6-6 and J is TRBJ1-1, with TRBD1 identical over 7 bases. Germline V gene data show CDR1 as MNHNY and CDR2 as SVGAGI (reference sequence). V lost 4 bases and J lost 7; bases outside the gene matches: 6. The CDR3 covers 13 residues. This CDR3 is CASSLFRDSEAFF. CDR3 bases: TGTGCCAGCAGTTTATTCCGGGACAGTGAAGCTTTCTTT.

This clone was seen a few times. The CDR3 bases are TGTGCCAGCAGCGTAGAAAGCTTCGGTGAGCAGTTCTTC. The encoded protein is CASSVESFGEQFF. This chain links TRBV7-2 with TRBJ2-1; no clear D gene. The CDR3 contains 13 residues. Germline-derived CDR1 and CDR2 are SGHTA and FQGNSA. V was cut by 5 bases and J by 9 bases, with 14 bases left in between.

This clone was found once. The chain links TRBV30 to TRBJ1-6; D unclear. The V and J ends lost 5 bases and 7 bases respectively, with 18 bases between them. The CDR3 extends over 15 amino acids. Germline loops: CDR1 GTSNPN, CDR2 SVGIG (reference sequence). For the CDR3, the DNA is TGTGCCTGGGGGGTCTCTCGGGGAAGAAATTCACCCCTCCACTTT. The encoded protein is CAWGVSRGRNSPLHF.

The V and J genes are TRBV9 and TRBJ2-2; no firm D call. Trimming removed 4 bases from V and 1 base from J, with 11 bases in between. Germline V gives CDR1 SGDLS, CDR2 YYNGEE. The CDR3 totals 15 residues. In DNA, the CDR3 is TGTGCCAGCAGCATCAGCCTAGGGAACACCGGGGAGCTGTTTTTT. Translated: CASSISLGNTGELFF.

The genes are TRBV10-3 and TRBJ2-1; TRBD2 aligns across 9 bases. Germline-derived CDR1 and CDR2 are ENHRY and SYGVKD. The CDR3 covers 14 residues. Trimming cost V 7 bases and J 12 bases; bases outside gene matches: 13. The CDR3 spells CAITSPGLAGRQFF. CDR3 DNA sequence: TGTGCCATCACCTCACCGGGACTAGCAGGTCGGCAGTTCTTC.

This chain connects TRBV5-1 to TRBJ2-2; TRBD2 matches at 12 bases. In germline, CDR1 is SGHRS, CDR2 YFSETQ. The CDR3 covers 15 residues. Germline trimming cut 5 bases from V and 6 bases from J; bases unmatched to any gene: 5. The CDR3 sequence: CASRGLAGSAGELFF. The CDR3 region has the DNA TGCGCCAGCAGGGGACTAGCGGGTTCCGCCGGGGAGCTGTTTTTT.

The chain carries TRBV9 and TRBJ2-3; D unresolved. This CDR3 spans 15 amino acids. Deletions cut 4 bases from V and 6 bases from J, with 18 bases between. Germline CDR1 is SGDLS and CDR2 is YYNGEE. CDR3 in amino acids: CASSPATLSRDTQYF. DNA for the CDR3: TGTGCCAGCAGCCCAGCCACCCTTTCACGGGATACGCAGTATTTT.

The V call is TRBV2, the J call TRBJ1-1; 11 bases line up with TRBD1. This CDR3 region has 12 residues. Germline V gene lookup returns CDR1 SNHLY and CDR2 FYNNEI. V lost 5 bases to trimming and J lost 11 bases; unmatched junction nucleotides: 4. The CDR3 DNA reads TGTGCCAGCAGTCGGGACAGGGGGGACGCTTTCTTT. This translates into CASSRDRGDAFF.

This clone has more than one count but fewer than ten. The chain uses TRBV19 and TRBJ2-1, with D tentatively TRBD2 (5 bases). CDR3 length: 13 residues. V lost 4 bases to trimming and J lost 8 bases, with 12 bases between them. Germline assignment: CDR1 LNHDA and CDR2 SQIVND (reference sequence). CDR3 in DNA: TGTGCCAGTAGTAATCGGGGAGCGGATGAGCAGTTCTTC. The encoded protein is CASSNRGADEQFF.

This clone was recorded a few times. The chain carries TRBV30 and TRBJ1-1, with a weak D call TRBD1 (6 bases). Trimming shortened V by 2 bases and J by 1 base, and 20 bases separated the two germline ends. The CDR3 runs to 17 residues. Germline V lookup: CDR1 GTSNPN, CDR2 SVGIG (reference sequence). CDR3: CAWSRYIGQLTNTEAFF. The CDR3 coding sequence is TGTGCCTGGAGTAGATATATAGGACAGTTGACGAACACTGAAGCTTTCTTT.

The CDR3 loop reads CASSLLQGTDTQYF. DNA for the CDR3: TGTGCCAGCAGCCTACTCCAGGGGACAGATACGCAGTATTTT. The chain combines TRBV28 with TRBJ2-3, with D possibly being TRBD1 (6 bases). The germline V and J ends were trimmed by 6 bases and 3 bases, with 13 bases remaining between them. The CDR3 has 14 residues. Germline V CDR1 and CDR2: MDHEN, SYDVKM.